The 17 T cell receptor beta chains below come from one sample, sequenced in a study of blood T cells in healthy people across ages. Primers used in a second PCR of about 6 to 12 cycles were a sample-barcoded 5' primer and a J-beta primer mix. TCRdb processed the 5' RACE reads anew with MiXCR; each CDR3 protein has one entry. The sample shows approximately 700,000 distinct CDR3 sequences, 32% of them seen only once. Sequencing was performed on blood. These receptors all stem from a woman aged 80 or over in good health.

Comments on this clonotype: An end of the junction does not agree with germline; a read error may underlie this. The CDR3 nucleotides read TGTGCCAGCTGTTTTACTATCGGGGGCCAAGAGACTCAGTACTTC. Amino acid sequence: CASCFTIGGQETQYF. The J gene is TRBJ2-7, the V gene TRBV12-3 or TRBV12-4, with D perhaps matching TRBD1 or TRBD2 (6 bases each). This CDR3 spans 15 amino acids.

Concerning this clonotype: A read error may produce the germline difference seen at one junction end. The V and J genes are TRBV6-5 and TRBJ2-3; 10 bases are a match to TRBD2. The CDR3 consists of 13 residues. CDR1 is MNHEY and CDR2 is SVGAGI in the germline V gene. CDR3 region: CVSKAGGPHTQYF. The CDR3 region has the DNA TGTGTCAGCAAAGCGGGGGGGCCGCATACGCAGTATTTT.

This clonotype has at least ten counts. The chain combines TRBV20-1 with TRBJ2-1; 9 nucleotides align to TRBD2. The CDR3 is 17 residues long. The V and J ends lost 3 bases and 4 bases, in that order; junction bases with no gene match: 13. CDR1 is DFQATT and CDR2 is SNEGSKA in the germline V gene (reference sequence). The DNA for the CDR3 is TGCAGTGCTAGGTACGGCAGCGGGGGGCCCATTTACAATGAGCAGTTCTTC. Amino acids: CSARYGSGGPIYNEQFF.

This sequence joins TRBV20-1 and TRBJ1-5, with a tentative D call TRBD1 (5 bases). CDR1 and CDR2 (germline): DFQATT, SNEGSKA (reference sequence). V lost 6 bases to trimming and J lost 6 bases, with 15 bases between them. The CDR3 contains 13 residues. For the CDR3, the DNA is TGCAGTGCCAACCCCTCCGGGGGTCAGCCCCAGCATTTT. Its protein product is CSANPSGGQPQHF.

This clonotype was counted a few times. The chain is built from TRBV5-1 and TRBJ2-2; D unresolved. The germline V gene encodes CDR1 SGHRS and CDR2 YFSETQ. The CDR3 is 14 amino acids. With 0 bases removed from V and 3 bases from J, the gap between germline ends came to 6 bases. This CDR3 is CASSLVSYTGELFF. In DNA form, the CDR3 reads TGCGCCAGCAGCTTGGTGTCTTACACCGGGGAGCTGTTTTTT. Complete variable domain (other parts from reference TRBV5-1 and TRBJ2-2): KAGVTQTPRYLIKTRGQQVTLSCSPISGHRSVSWYQQTPGQGLQFLFEYFSETQRNKGNFPGRFSGRQFSNSRSEMNVSTLELGDSALYLCASSLVSYTGELFFGEGSRLTVL.

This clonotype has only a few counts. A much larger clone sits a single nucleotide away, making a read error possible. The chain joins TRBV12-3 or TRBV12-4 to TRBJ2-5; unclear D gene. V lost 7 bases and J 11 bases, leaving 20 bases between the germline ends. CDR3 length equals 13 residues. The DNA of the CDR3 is TGTGCCAGCAATCCCGGTGGGCAGCCAGTACAGTACTTC. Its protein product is CASNPGGQPVQYF.

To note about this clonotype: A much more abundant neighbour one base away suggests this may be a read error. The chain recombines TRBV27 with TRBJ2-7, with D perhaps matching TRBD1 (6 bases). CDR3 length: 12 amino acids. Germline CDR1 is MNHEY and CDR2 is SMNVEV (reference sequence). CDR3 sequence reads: CASRQGFGEQDF. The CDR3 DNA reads TGTGCCAGCAGGCAGGGGTTCGGCGAGCAGGACTTC.

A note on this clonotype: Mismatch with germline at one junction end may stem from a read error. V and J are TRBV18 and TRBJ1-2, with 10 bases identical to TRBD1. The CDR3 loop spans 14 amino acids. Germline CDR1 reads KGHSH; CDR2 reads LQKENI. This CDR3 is CAGSRGQGNYGYTF. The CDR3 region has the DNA TGTGCCGGCTCACGGGGACAGGGGAACTATGGCTACACCTTC.

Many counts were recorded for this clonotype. The CDR3 here is CASSLSGGMSDQPQHF. Here the CDR3 DNA reads TGTGCCAGCAGCTTGAGCGGGGGAATGTCGGATCAGCCCCAGCATTTT. The chain uses TRBV7-9 and TRBJ1-5, with D possibly being TRBD1 (5 bases). The CDR3 has 16 amino acids. In germline, CDR1 is SEHNR, CDR2 FQNEAQ (reference sequence). V lost 3 bases, J lost 5 bases, and 17 bases lay in between.

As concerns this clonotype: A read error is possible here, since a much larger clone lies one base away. CDR3 amino acids: CASSQVLGTGERFF. The CDR3 DNA is TGCGCCAGCAGCCAAGTTCTAGGCACCGGGGAGCGGTTTTTT. This chain connects TRBV4-1 to TRBJ2-2; TRBD2 is a possible D gene (5 bases). The V gene's germline CDR1 is MGHRA and CDR2 YSYEKL. The CDR3 is 14 residues long.

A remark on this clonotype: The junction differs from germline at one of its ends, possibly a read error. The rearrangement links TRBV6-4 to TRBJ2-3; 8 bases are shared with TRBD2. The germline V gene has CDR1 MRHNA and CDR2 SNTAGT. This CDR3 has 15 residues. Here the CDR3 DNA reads TGTGCCAGCAGTGACTCGAATCGCGGGGGGAATACGCGGTATTTT. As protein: CASSDSNRGGNTRYF.

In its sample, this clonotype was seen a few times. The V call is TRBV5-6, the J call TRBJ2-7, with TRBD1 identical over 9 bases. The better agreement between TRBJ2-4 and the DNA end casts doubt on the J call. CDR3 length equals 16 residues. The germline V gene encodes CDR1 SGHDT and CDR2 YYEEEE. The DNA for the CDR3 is TGTGCCAGCAGCCCACAGGGACAGGGAAGGGTAAGCATTCAGTACTTC. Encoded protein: CASSPQGQGRVSIQYF.

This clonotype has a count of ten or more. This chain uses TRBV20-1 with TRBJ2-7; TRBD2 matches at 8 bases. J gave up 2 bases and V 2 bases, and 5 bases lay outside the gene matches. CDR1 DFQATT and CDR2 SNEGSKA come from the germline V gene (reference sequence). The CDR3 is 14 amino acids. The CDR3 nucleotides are TGCAGTGCTAGAAACAGCGGGGGAACCTACGAGCAGTACTTC. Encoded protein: CSARNSGGTYEQYF.

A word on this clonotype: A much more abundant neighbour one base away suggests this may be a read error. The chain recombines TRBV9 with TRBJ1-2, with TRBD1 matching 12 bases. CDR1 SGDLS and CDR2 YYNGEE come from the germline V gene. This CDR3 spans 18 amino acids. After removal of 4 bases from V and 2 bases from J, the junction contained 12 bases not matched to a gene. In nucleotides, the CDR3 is TGTGCCAGCAGCCTAACCGGGACAGGGGGCTTGATCAACTATGGCTACACCTTC. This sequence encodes CASSLTGTGGLINYGYTF. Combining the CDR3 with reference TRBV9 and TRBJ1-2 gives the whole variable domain DSGVTQTPKHLITATGQRVTLRCSPRSGDLSVYWYQQSLDQGLQFLIQYYNGEERAKGNILERFSAQQFPDLHSELNLSSLELGDSALYFCASSLTGTGGLINYGYTFGSGTRLTVV.

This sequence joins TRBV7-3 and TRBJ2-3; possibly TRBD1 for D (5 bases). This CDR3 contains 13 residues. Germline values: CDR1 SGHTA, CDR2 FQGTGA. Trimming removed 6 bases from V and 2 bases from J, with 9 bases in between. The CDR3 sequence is CASRTTATDTQYF. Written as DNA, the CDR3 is TGTGCCAGCAGAACGACAGCCACAGATACGCAGTATTTT.

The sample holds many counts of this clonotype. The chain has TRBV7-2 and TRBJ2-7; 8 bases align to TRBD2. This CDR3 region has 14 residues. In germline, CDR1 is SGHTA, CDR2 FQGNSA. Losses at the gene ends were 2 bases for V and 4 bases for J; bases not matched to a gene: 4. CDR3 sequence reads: CASSLTAGEYEQYF. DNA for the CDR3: TGTGCCAGCAGCTTAACAGCGGGGGAGTACGAGCAGTACTTC.

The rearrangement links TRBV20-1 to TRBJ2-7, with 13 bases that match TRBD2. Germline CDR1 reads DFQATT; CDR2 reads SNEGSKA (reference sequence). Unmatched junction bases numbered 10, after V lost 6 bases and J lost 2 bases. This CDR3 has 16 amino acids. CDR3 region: CSAHGTSGDSAYEQYF. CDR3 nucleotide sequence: TGCAGTGCCCACGGGACTAGCGGGGATAGTGCCTACGAGCAGTACTTC.